This T cell receptor beta chain comes out of a study of CD8 T cell repertoires and HIV-1 epitope variants. The table came from immunoSEQ multiplex PCR; TCRdb's copy has only in-frame clones and leaves some out. Of 6,000 to 8,000 clones listed, approximately 65% are singletons. Concerning this clone: Its antigen is unidentified.

V dropped 0 bases and J dropped 5 bases, with 4 bases sitting between them. The CDR3 has 13 residues. CDR1 is MNHEY, CDR2 SVGAGI, per germline. This sequence originates from a male donor with HIV. The chain couples TRBV6-5 to TRBJ2-2, with D unclear. Sample: cultured CD8+ T cells derived from PBMCs. For the CDR3, the DNA is TGTGCCAGCAGTTACTCGGTTACCGGGGAGCTGTTTTTT. This codes for CASSYSVTGELFF.